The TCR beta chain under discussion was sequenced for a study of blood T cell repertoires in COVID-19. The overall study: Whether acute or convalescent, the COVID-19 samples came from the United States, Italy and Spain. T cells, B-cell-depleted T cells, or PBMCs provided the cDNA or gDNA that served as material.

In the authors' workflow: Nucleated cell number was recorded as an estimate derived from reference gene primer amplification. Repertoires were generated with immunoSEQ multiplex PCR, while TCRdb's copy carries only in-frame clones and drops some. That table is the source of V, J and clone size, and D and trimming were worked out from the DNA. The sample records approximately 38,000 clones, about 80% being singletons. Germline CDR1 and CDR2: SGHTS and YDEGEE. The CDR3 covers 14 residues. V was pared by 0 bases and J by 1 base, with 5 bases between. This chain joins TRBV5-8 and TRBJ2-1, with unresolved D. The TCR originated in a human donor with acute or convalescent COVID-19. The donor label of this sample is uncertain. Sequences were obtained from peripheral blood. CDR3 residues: CASSLGLSYNEQFF. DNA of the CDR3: TGTGCCAGCAGCTTGGGTCTATCCTACAATGAGCAGTTCTTC.